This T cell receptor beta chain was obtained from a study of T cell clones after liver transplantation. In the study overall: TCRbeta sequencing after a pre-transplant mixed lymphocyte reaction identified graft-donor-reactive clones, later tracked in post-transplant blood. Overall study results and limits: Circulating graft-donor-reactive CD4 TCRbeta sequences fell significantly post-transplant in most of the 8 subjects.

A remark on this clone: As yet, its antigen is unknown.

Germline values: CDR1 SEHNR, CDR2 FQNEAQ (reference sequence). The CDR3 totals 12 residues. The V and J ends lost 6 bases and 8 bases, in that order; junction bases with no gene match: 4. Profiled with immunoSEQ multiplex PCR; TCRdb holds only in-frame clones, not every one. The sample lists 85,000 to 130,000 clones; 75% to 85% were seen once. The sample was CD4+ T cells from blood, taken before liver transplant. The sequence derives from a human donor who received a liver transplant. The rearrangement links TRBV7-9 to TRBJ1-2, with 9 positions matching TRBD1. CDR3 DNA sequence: TGTGCCAGCAGGGGGACAGGGACCGGCTACACCTTC. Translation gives CASRGTGTGYTF.